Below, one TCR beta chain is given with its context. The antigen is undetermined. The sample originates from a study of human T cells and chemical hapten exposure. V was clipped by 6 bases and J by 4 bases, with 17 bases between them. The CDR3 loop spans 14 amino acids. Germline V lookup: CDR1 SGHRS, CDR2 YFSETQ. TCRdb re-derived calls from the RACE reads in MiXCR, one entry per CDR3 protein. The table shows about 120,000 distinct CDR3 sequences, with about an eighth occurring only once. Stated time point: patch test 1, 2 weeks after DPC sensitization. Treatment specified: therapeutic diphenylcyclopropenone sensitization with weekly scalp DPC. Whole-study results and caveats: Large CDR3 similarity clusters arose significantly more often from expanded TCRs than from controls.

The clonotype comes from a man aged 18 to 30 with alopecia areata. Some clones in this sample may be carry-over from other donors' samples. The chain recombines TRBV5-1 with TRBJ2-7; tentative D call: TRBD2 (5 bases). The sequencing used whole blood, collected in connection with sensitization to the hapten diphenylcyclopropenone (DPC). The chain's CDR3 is CASNGPGVGYEQYF. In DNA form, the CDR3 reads TGCGCCAGCAACGGTCCCGGGGTAGGGTACGAGCAGTACTTC.